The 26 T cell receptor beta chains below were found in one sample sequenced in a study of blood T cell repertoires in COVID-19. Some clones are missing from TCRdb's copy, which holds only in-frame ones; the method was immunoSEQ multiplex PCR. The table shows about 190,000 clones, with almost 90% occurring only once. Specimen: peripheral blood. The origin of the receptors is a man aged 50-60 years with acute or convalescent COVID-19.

This CDR3 is CASTRTSSTDTQYF. As DNA, the CDR3 is TGTGCCAGCACTAGGACTAGCAGCACAGATACGCAGTATTTT. The chain has TRBV2 and TRBJ2-3; 8 bases align to TRBD2. CDR1 is SNHLY, CDR2 FYNNEI, per germline. The CDR3 contains 14 residues. V lost 7 bases and J lost 0; bases outside the gene matches: 3.

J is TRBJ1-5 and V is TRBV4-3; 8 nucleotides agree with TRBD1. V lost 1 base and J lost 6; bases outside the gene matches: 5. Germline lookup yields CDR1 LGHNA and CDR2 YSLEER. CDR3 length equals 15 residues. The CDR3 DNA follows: TGCGCCAGCAGCCAAGGACAGGGGTGGGGTCAGCCCCAGCATTTT. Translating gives CASSQGQGWGQPQHF.

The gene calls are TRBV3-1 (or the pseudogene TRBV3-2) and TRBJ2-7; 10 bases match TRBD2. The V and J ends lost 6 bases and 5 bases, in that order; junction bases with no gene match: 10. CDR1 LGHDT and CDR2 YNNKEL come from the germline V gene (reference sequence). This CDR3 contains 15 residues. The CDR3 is CASSNGAGGPNEQYF. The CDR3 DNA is TGTGCCAGCAGTAACGGAGCGGGAGGGCCCAACGAGCAGTACTTC.

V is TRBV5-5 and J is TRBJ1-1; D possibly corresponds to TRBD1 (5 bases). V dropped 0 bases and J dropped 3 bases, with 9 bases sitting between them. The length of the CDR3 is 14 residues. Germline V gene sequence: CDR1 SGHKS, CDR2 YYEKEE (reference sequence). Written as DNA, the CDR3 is TGTGCCAGCAGCTTGGGACAGAAACACACTGAAGCTTTCTTT. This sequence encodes CASSLGQKHTEAFF.

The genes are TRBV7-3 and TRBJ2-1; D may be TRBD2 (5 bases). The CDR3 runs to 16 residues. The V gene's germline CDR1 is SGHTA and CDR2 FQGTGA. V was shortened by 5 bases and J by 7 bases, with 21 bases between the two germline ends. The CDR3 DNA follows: TGTGCCAGCAGCCCGTCTAGCCTCGGTCGGCGGAATGAGCAGTTCTTC. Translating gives CASSPSSLGRRNEQFF.

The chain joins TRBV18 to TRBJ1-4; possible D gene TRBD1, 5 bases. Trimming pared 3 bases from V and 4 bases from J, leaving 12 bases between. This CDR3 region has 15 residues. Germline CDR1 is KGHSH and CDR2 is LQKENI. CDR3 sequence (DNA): TGTGCCAGCTCACCGCGACAGCGCTTTAATGAAAAACTGTTTTTT. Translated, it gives CASSPRQRFNEKLFF.

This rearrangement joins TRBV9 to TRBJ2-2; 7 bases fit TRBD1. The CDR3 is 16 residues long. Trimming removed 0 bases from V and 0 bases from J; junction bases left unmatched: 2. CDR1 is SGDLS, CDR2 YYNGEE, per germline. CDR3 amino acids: CASSVEDRPNTGELFF. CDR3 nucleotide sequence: TGTGCCAGCAGCGTAGAGGACAGGCCGAACACCGGGGAGCTGTTTTTT.

The CDR3 loop is CASSEQAGAPGADTQYF. The CDR3 DNA reads TGTGCCAGCAGTGAACAAGCGGGAGCCCCAGGGGCAGATACGCAGTATTTT. The genes are TRBV2 and TRBJ2-3; 8 nucleotides agree with TRBD2. The CDR3 is 17 amino acids. From germline, CDR1 is SNHLY and CDR2 FYNNEI. With V trimmed by 2 bases and J by 4 bases, 11 bases remained unmatched.

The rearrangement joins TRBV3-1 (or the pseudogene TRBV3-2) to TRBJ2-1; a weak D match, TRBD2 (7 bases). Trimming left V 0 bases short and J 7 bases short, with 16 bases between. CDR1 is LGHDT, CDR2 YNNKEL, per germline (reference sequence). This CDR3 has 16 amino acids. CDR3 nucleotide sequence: TGTGCCAGCAGCCAAGATGGGCAGGGGAGGGTAAATGAGCAGTTCTTC. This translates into CASSQDGQGRVNEQFF.

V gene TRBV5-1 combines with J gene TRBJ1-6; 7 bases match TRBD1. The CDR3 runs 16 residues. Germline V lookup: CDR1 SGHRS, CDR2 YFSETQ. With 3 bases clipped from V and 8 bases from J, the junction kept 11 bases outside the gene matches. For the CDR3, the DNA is TGCGCCAGCAGCTCCCGGGTGACAGGGTTGGATTCACCCCTCCACTTT. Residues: CASSSRVTGLDSPLHF. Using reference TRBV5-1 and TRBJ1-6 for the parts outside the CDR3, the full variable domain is KAGVTQTPRYLIKTRGQQVTLSCSPISGHRSVSWYQQTPGQGLQFLFEYFSETQRNKGNFPGRFSGRQFSNSRSEMNVSTLELGDSALYLCASSSRVTGLDSPLHFGNGTRLTVT.

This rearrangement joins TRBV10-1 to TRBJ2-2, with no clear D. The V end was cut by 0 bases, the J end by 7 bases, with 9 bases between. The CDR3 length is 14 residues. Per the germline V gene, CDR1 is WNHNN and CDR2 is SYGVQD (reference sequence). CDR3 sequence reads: CASSESRGYGELFF. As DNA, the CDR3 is TGCGCCAGCAGTGAGTCGAGAGGTTACGGGGAGCTGTTTTTT.

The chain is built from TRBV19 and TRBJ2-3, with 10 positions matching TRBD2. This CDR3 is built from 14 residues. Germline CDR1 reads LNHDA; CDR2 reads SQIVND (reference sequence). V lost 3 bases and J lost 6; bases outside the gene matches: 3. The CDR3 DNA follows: TGTGCCAGTAGTATCCTTAGCGGGAGGGATACGCAGTATTTT. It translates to CASSILSGRDTQYF.

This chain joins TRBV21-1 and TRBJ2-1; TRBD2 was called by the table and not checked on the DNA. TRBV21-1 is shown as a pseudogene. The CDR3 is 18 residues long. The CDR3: CASSKGLAGGDSYNEQFF. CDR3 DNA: TGTGCCAGCAGCAAGGGGCTAGCGGGGGGCGACTCCTACAATGAGCAGTTCTTC.

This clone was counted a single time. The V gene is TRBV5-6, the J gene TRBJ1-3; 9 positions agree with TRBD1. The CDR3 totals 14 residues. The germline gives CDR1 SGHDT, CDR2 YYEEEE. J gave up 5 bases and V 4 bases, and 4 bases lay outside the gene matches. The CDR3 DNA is TGTGCCAGCAGCCCAGGGACAGGGAGAAACACCATATATTTT. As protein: CASSPGTGRNTIYF. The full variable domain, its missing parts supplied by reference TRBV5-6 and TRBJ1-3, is DAGVTQSPTHLIKTRGQQVTLRCSPKSGHDTVSWYQQALGQGPQFIFQYYEEEERQRGNFPDRFSGHQFPNYSSELNVNALLLGDSALYLCASSPGTGRNTIYFGEGSWLTVV.

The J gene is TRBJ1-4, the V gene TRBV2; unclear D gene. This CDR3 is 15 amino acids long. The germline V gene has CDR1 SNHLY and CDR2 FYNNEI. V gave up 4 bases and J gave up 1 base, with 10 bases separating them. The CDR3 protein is CASSANTITNEKLFF. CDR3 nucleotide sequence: TGTGCCAGCAGTGCGAACACGATAACTAATGAAAAACTGTTTTTT.

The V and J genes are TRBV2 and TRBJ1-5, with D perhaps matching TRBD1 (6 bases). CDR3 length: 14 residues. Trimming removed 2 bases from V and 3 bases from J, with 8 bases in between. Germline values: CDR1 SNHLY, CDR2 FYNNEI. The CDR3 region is CASSEWTVNQPQHF. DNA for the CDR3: TGTGCCAGCAGTGAATGGACAGTCAATCAGCCCCAGCATTTT.

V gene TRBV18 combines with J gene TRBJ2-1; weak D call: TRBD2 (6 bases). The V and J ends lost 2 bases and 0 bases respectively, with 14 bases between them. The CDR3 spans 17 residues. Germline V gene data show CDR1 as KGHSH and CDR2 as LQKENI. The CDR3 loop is CASSPVGGSVSYNEQFF. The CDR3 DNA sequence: TGTGCCAGCTCACCAGTGGGGGGTAGCGTCTCCTACAATGAGCAGTTCTTC.

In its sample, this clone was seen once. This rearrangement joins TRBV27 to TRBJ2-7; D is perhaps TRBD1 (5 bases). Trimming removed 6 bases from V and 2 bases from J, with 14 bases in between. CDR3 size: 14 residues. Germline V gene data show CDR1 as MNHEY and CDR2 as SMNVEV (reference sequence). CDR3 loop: CASSPRQSPYEQYF. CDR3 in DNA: TGTGCCAGCAGCCCCCGACAGTCGCCCTACGAGCAGTACTTC.

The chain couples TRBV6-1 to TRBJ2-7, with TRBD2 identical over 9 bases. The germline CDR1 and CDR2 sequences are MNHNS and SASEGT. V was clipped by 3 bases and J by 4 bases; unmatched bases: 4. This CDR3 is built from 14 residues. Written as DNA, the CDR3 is TGTGCCAGCAGTGAGTTAGCGGGAGCGTACGAGCAGTACTTC. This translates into CASSELAGAYEQYF.

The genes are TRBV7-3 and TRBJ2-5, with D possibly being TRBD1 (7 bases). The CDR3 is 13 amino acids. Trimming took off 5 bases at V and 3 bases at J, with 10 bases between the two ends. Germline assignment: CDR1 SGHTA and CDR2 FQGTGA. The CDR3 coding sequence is TGTGCCAGCAGCCGGGGGACAGAAGAGACCCAGTACTTC. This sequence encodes CASSRGTEETQYF.

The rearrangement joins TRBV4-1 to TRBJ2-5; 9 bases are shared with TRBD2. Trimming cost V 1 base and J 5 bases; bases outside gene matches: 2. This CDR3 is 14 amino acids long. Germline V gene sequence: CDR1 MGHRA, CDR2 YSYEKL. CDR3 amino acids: CASSQGSGGETQYF. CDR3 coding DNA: TGCGCCAGCAGCCAAGGTAGCGGGGGCGAGACCCAGTACTTC.

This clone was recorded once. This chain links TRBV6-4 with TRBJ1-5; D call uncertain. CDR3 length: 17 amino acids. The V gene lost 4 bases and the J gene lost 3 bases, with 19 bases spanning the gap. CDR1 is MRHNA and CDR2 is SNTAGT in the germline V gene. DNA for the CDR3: TGTGCCAGCAGTGTGTGCCCCAGGTGGAGGCCCAATCAGCCCCAGCATTTT. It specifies CASSVCPRWRPNQPQHF.

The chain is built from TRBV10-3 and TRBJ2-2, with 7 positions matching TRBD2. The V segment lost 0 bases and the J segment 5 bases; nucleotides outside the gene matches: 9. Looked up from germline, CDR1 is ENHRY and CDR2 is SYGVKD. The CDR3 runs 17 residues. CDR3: CAISESKGGSGTGELFF. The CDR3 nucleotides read TGTGCCATCAGTGAGTCGAAAGGCGGGAGCGGTACCGGGGAGCTGTTTTTT.

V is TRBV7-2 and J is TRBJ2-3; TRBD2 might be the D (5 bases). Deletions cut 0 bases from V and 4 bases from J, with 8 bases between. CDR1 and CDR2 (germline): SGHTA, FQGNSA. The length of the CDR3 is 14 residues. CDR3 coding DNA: TGTGCCAGCAGCTTAGCGGGAGCCGCAGATACGCAGTATTTT. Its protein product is CASSLAGAADTQYF.

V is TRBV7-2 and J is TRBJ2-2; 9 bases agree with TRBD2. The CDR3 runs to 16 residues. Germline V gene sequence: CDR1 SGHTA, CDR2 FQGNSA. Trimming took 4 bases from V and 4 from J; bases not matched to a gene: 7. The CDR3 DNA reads TGTGCCAGCAGCTCTGTAGCGGGAGCCGGCACCGGGGAGCTGTTTTTT. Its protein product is CASSSVAGAGTGELFF. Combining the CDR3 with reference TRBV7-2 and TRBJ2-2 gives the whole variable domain GAGVSQSPSNKVTEKGKDVELRCDPISGHTALYWYRQSLGQGLEFLIYFQGNSAPDKSGLPSDRFSAERTGGSVSTLTIQRTQQEDSAVYLCASSSVAGAGTGELFFGEGSRLTVL.

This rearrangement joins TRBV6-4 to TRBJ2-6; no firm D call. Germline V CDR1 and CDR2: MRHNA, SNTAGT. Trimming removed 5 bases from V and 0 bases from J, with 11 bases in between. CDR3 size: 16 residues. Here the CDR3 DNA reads TGTGCCAGCAGTCCAGGAATTCGCTCTGGGGCCAACGTCCTGACTTTC. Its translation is CASSPGIRSGANVLTF.